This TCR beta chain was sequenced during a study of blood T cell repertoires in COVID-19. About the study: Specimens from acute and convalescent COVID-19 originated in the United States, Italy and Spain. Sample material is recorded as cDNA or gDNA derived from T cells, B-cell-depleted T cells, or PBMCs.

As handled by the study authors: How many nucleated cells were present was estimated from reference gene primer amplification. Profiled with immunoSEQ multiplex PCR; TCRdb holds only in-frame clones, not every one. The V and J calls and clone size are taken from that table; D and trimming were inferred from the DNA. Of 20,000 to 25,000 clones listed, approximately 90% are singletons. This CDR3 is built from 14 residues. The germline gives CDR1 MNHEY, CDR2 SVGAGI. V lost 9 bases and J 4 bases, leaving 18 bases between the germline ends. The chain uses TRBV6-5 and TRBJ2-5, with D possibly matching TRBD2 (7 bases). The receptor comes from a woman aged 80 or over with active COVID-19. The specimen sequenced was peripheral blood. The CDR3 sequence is CASRGGARGETQYF. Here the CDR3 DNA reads TGTGCCAGTCGAGGGGGGGCCAGGGGAGAGACCCAGTACTTC.